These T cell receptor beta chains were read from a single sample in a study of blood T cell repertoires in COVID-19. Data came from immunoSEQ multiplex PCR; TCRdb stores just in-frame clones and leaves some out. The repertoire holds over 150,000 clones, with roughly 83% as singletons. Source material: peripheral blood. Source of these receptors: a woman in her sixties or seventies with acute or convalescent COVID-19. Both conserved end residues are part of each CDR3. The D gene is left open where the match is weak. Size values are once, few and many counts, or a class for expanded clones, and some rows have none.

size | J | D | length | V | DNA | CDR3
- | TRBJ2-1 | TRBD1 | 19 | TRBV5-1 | TGCGCCAGCAGCTTGGATCGGGACAGGGTTTCGAGCTCCTACAATGAGCAGTTCTTC | CASSLDRDRVSSSYNEQFF
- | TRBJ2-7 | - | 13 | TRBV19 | TGTGCCAGTAGTCTATCAACTCGGGGCGAGCAGTACTTC | CASSLSTRGEQYF
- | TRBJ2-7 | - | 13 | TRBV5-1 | TGCGCCAGCAGCCCAGGACTGAATTACGAGCAGTACTTC | CASSPGLNYEQYF
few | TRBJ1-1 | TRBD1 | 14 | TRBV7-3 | TGTGCCAGCAAAAAAGGACAGGGGAACACTGAAGCTTTCTTT | CASKKGQGNTEAFF
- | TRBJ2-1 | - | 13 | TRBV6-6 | TGTGCCAGCAACAACAGGGTCTACAATGAGCAGTTCTTC | CASNNRVYNEQFF
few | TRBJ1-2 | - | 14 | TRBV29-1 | TGCAGCGTTGAAGACTATAGGGGGTTTGGGGGCTACACCTTC | CSVEDYRGFGGYTF
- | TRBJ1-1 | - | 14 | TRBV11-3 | TGTGCCAGCAGCGCCAGATTCCTGAACACTGAAGCTTTCTTT | CASSARFLNTEAFF
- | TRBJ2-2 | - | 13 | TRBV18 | TGTGCCAGCTCACCAAGGAGCTCCGGGGAGCTGTTTTTT | CASSPRSSGELFF
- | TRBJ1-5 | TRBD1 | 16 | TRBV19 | TGTGCCAGTAGTATTGGAGACAGGGGGCGAAATCAGCCCCAGCATTTT | CASSIGDRGRNQPQHF
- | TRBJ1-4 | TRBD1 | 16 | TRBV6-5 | TGTGCCAGCAGTTACAGAGGACTGGACAGGGGTGAAAAACTGTTTTTT | CASSYRGLDRGEKLFF
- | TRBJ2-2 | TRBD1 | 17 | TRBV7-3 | TGTGCCAGCAGCTTAACGACAGGGTTCCGTAACACCGGGGAGCTGTTTTTT | CASSLTTGFRNTGELFF
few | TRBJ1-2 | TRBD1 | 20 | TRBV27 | TGTGCCAGCAGTTTTAGCCTTAAACGGGACAGGGGGCGGACTAACTATGGCTACACCTTC | CASSFSLKRDRGRTNYGYTF
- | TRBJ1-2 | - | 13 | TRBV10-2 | TGCGCCAGCAGTGACCCGGGACACGATGGCTACACCTTC | CASSDPGHDGYTF
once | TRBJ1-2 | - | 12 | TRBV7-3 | TGTGCCAGCAGCCCGGACATCCTTGGCTACACCTTC | CASSPDILGYTF
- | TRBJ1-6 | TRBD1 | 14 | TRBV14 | TGTGCCAGCAGGAGAAGACAGGGTAATTCACCCCTCCACTTT | CASRRRQGNSPLHF
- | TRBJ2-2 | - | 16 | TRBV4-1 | TGCGCCAGCAGCCAAGGTTTAGGACACAACACCGGGGAGCTGTTTTTT | CASSQGLGHNTGELFF
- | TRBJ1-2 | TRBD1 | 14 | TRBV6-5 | TGTGCCAGCAGTTACTCCGGACAGGGCATTGGCTACACCTTC | CASSYSGQGIGYTF
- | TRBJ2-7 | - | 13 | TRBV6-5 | TGTGCCAGCAGTTTAGAGCTGGGAGGTGGGCAGTACTTC | CASSLELGGGQYF
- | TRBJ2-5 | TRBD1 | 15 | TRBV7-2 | TGTGCCAGCAGCTCCACAGGGGACGGTTTCGGGACCCAGTACTTC | CASSSTGDGFGTQYF
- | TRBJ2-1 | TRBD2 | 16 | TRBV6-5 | TGTGCCAGCAGTTCCCGTCGGGGGGGCGCCTACAATGAGCAGTTCTTC | CASSSRRGGAYNEQFF
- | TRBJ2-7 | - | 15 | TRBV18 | TGTGCCAGCTCACCACAGCTTGCTCGCTCCTACGAGCAGTACTTC | CASSPQLARSYEQYF
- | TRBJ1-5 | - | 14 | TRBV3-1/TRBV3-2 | TGTGCCAGCAGCCAAGATCTGAGAGGTCAGCCCCAGCATTTT | CASSQDLRGQPQHF
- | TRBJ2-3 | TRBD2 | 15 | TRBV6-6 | TGTGCCAGCAGTTACTCCGCGGGGGGGCTAAATACGCAGTATTTT | CASSYSAGGLNTQYF
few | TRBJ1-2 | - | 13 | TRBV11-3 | TGTGCCAGCAACGAGGGGGACGGCTATGGCTACACCTTC | CASNEGDGYGYTF
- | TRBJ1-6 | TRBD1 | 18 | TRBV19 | TGTGCCAGTACCCCTGGGGACAGGGGGCAGTCCTATAATTCACCCCTCCACTTT | CASTPGDRGQSYNSPLHF
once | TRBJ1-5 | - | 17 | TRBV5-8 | TGTGCCAGCAGCAAGGGGCGGATCGGACAGTCATTCAAGCCCCAGCATTTT | CASSKGRIGQSFKPQHF
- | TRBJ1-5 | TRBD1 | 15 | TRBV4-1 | TGCGCCAGCAGCCAGACAGGGGTCGGAAATCAGCCCCAGCATTTT | CASSQTGVGNQPQHF
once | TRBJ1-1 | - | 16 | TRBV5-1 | TGCGCCAGCAGCTTAGTTGCAGGGATCATGAACACTGAAGCTTTCTTT | CASSLVAGIMNTEAFF
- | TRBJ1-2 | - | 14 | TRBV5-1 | TGCGCCAGCAGCTTGTTAGTCGATAACTATGGCTACACCTTC | CASSLLVDNYGYTF
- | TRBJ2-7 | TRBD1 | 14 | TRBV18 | TGTGCCAGCTCACCCGGGGGACAGGTGAACGAGCAGTACTTC | CASSPGGQVNEQYF
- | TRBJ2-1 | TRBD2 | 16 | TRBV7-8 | TGTGCCAGCAGCTTAGAATGGCTAGCGGGGGGGTTTGAGCAGTTCTTC | CASSLEWLAGGFEQFF
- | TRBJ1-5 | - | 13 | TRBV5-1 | TGCGCCAGCAGAGTGGAGAGCAATCAGCCCCAGCATTTT | CASRVESNQPQHF
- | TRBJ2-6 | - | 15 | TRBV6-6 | TGTGCCAGCAGTTACACGGTCGCCGGGGCCAACGTCCTGACTTTC | CASSYTVAGANVLTF
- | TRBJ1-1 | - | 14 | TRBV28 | TGTGCCAGCACGGATAGGGGGTTGAACACTGAAGCTTTCTTT | CASTDRGLNTEAFF
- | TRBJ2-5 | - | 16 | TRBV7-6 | TGTGCCAGCAGCCCTACCCAGGGACTGATGCCAGAGACCCAGTACTTC | CASSPTQGLMPETQYF
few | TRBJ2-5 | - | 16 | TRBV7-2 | TGTGCCAGCAGCTTTCATGGGACTGCCAAGGGAGAGACCCAGTACTTC | CASSFHGTAKGETQYF
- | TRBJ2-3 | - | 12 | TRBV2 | TGTGCCAGCCCTCCGGGGGCAGATACGCAGTATTTT | CASPPGADTQYF
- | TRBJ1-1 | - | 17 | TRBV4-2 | TGTGCCAGCAGCTCTCAACCTGGGGGGGAACCGAACACTGAAGCTTTCTTT | CASSSQPGGEPNTEAFF
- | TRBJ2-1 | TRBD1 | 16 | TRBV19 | TGTGCCAGTAGTAACCCCCGGGACAGGGGCTACAATGAGCAGTTCTTC | CASSNPRDRGYNEQFF
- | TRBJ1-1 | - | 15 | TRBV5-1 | TGCGCCAGCAGAGCGGATCTCCTATCGAACACTGAAGCTTTCTTT | CASRADLLSNTEAFF
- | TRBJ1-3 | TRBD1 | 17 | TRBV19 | TGTGCCAACCCTCACGGGAGGGACAGGGGTAACGGAAACACCATATATTTT | CANPHGRDRGNGNTIYF
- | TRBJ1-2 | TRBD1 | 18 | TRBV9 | TGTGCCAGCAGCGTAGCCCCTACTACTGGACAGGTGAATTATGGCTACACCTTC | CASSVAPTTGQVNYGYTF
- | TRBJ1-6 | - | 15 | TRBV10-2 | TGCGCCAGCAGTGAGTCGGAAGGAAGAGGGTCACCCCTCCACTTT | CASSESEGRGSPLHF
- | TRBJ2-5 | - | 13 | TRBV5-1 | TGCGCCAGCAGCCCGCAACTCCAAGAGACCCAGTACTTC | CASSPQLQETQYF